Below are 10 T cell receptor beta chains sequenced from a single sample in a study of monozygotic twins with inflammatory bowel disease. TCRdb derives one entry per CDR3 protein from the 5' RACE reads, leaving out DNA. This sample's table reports 200,000 to 250,000 distinct CDR3 sequences. Sequencing was performed on blood. These receptors came from a human donor with ulcerative colitis or Crohn's disease, or a healthy co-twin of an affected twin (not recorded which).

The chain links TRBV5-1 to TRBJ1-4; TCRdb returns TRBD1, unconfirmable since there is no DNA. CDR3 length equals 14 residues. Per the germline V gene, CDR1 is SGHRS and CDR2 is YFSETQ. This CDR3 reads CASSPGQGREKLFF.

The CDR3 is CASSLRSGTSTDTQYF. The rearrangement uses TRBV7-9 and TRBJ2-3; the TCRdb D gene call, TRBD1, has no DNA to confirm it. Germline CDR1 reads SEHNR; CDR2 reads FQNEAQ (reference sequence). CDR3 length: 16 residues.

The chain combines TRBV13 with TRBJ2-5; the TCRdb call, TRBD2, lacks DNA for checking. This CDR3 is 17 amino acids long. Germline CDR1 reads PRHDT; CDR2 reads FYEKMQ (reference sequence). CDR3 sequence reads: CASSLGDLAGDIETQYF.

The J gene is TRBJ2-5, the V gene TRBV11-2; without DNA, the TCRdb call of TRBD1 cannot be checked. Per germline, CDR1 SGHAT and CDR2 FQNNGV. The CDR3 is made up of 14 amino acids. This chain's CDR3 is CASSIRQGEETQYF.

V and J are TRBV6-1 and TRBJ2-5. The germline CDR1 and CDR2 sequences are MNHNS and SASEGT. This CDR3 comprises 14 residues. The CDR3: CASSEGLSEETQYF.

The CDR3 loop reads CASSRGGPTGDEQFF. This sequence joins TRBV9 and TRBJ2-1; TCRdb calls TRBD1, which cannot be checked without DNA. The CDR3 totals 15 residues. In germline, CDR1 is SGDLS, CDR2 YYNGEE.

V and J are TRBV19 and TRBJ1-5; with no DNA, the TCRdb D assignment of TRBD1 cannot be verified. The CDR3 is made up of 16 amino acids. Germline CDR1 LNHDA, CDR2 SQIVND (reference sequence). CDR3 residues: CASKSPAGVSNQPQHF.

CDR3 loop: CASSREHTGQPQHF. V and J are TRBV19 and TRBJ1-5; TCRdb selects TRBD1, and the lack of DNA leaves this call unchecked. This CDR3 spans 14 amino acids. Germline values: CDR1 LNHDA, CDR2 SQIVND (reference sequence).

This sequence joins TRBV7-8 and TRBJ2-7; TCRdb reports TRBD1, a call that lacks DNA to check it against. There are 14 residues in the CDR3. Germline CDR1 reads SGHVS; CDR2 reads FQNEAQ. The CDR3 reads CASSTGTASYEQYF.

This chain joins TRBV3-1 and TRBJ2-6; TCRdb returns TRBD1, unconfirmable since there is no DNA. Germline loops: CDR1 LGHDT, CDR2 YNNKEL (reference sequence). This CDR3 is built from 16 residues. CDR3: CASSQEGVSGANVLTF. The full variable domain, its missing parts supplied by reference TRBV3-1 and TRBJ2-6, is DTAVSQTPKYLVTQMGNDKSIKCEQNLGHDTMYWYKQDSKKFLKIMFSYNNKELIINETVPNRFSPKSPDKAHLNLHINSLELGDSAVYFCASSQEGVSGANVLTFGAGSRLTVL.